The 17 T cell receptor beta chains given below trace back to one sample, sequenced in a study of blood T cells in healthy people across ages. It was with a sample-barcoded 5' primer and a J-beta primer mix that a second PCR of roughly 6 to 11 cycles was run. MiXCR was run by TCRdb on the 5' RACE reads, yielding one entry per CDR3 protein. The data show roughly 800,000 distinct CDR3 sequences, with roughly 25% seen just once and 2.5% to 3.5% held by the top ten. These data were also reused for a study on T cells of mothers and their children.

Sequencing used blood. These receptors were taken from a boy aged 5 to 17 in good health.

This clonotype was recorded a few times. The chain joins TRBV6-1 to TRBJ2-7, with a possible D match to TRBD2 (6 bases). The CDR3 covers 16 residues. V lost 4 bases and J 5 bases, leaving 21 bases between the germline ends. The germline CDR1 and CDR2 sequences are MNHNS and SASEGT. The CDR3 protein is CASSVQSGWRDHEQYF. The CDR3 DNA follows: TGTGCCAGCAGTGTACAATCCGGGTGGAGGGACCACGAGCAGTACTTC.

For this clonotype: The junction shows a germline mismatch at one end, possibly a read error. The chain links TRBV6-5 to TRBJ2-7; 8 nucleotides match TRBD1. The V gene's germline CDR1 is MNHEY and CDR2 SVGAGI. This CDR3 has 15 residues. CDR3 DNA sequence: TGTGCCAGCGGCAATACCCGACAGGGGACGAGAGAGCGGTACTTC. Translation: CASGNTRQGTRERYF.

This clonotype was detected a few times. This chain links TRBV20-1 with TRBJ1-5, with D possibly being TRBD1 (6 bases). Trimming stripped 3 bases from V and 0 bases from J, with 12 bases between. The germline CDR1 and CDR2 sequences are DFQATT and SNEGSKA (reference sequence). The CDR3 has 15 residues. As DNA, the CDR3 is TGCAGTGCTAGTAAGGGGACACCTAGCAATCAGCCCCAGCATTTT. Protein product: CSASKGTPSNQPQHF.

The chain recombines TRBV12-3 or TRBV12-4 with TRBJ1-2; D is possibly TRBD1 (5 bases). This CDR3 is 13 amino acids long. Trimming left V 3 bases short and J 7 bases short, with 12 bases between. The CDR3 region is CASSFGGSVGYTF. CDR3 sequence (DNA): TGTGCCAGCAGTTTTGGGGGGTCGGTTGGCTACACCTTC.

This clonotype was picked up a small number of times. The V call is TRBV15, the J call TRBJ1-5; 8 bases align to TRBD1. V shed 1 base and J 6 bases; nucleotides not matched to a gene: 5. The length of the CDR3 is 15 residues. CDR1 and CDR2 from the germline V gene are LNHNV and YYDKDF (reference sequence). CDR3 coding DNA: TGTGCCACCAGCAGAGGCGGACAGGGCGGTCAGCCCCAGCATTTT. Its translation: CATSRGGQGGQPQHF.

This clonotype was counted at least ten times. The rearrangement joins TRBV12-3 or TRBV12-4 to TRBJ1-5; 8 bases are shared with TRBD1. V lost 5 bases to trimming and J lost 3 bases; unmatched junction nucleotides: 9. CDR3 length: 16 amino acids. The CDR3 nucleotides read TGTGCCAGCAGTCCGCCGGGACAGGTGTTCAATCAGCCCCAGCATTTT. It translates to CASSPPGQVFNQPQHF.

This clonotype was picked up a small number of times. V gene TRBV15 combines with J gene TRBJ2-3, with D hard to call. Germline CDR1 and CDR2: LNHNV and YYDKDF (reference sequence). CDR3 length: 15 amino acids. V lost 4 bases and J lost 2, with 13 bases in between. As DNA, the CDR3 is TGTGCCACCAGCAAAAGTGGGCGGACCACAGATACGCAGTATTTT. Translating gives CATSKSGRTTDTQYF.

The J gene is TRBJ1-2, the V gene TRBV30; D gene ambiguous. The germline V gene encodes CDR1 GTSNPN and CDR2 SVGIG (reference sequence). This CDR3 comprises 15 residues. V was cut by 3 bases and J by 7 bases, with 21 bases left in between. CDR3 DNA sequence: TGTGCCTGGAGCCTTTCATGGAGGGAGGCCGCTGGCTACACCTTC. It specifies CAWSLSWREAAGYTF.

A single count supports this clonotype. The V gene is TRBV29-1, the J gene TRBJ1-1, with D tentatively TRBD1 (6 bases). The CDR3 has 14 amino acids. Between the trimmed V and J ends, which lost 0 bases and 6 bases, there was a span of 14 bases. CDR1 is SQVTM and CDR2 is ANQGSEA in the germline V gene. The CDR3, as DNA: TGCAGCGTTGAAGAGAGGGGGAAAGGATCTGAAGCTTTCTTT. Protein sequence: CSVEERGKGSEAFF.

The chain carries TRBV29-1 and TRBJ2-7; 7 bases are a match to TRBD2. The V gene end was trimmed by 2 bases and the J gene end by 2 bases; junction bases not matched to a gene: 6. The V gene's germline CDR1 is SQVTM and CDR2 ANQGSEA. The CDR3 length is 14 residues. In DNA, the CDR3 is TGCAGCGTTGAACGGCGGGGGTTGACCTACGAGCAGTACTTC. Protein product: CSVERRGLTYEQYF.

This clonotype was seen a few times. The CDR3 protein is CASSLDSGGSRVEQFF. DNA for the CDR3: TGTGCCAGCAGCTTAGATTCGGGGGGATCGAGGGTTGAGCAGTTCTTC. The V and J genes are TRBV9 and TRBJ2-5; 7 bases map to TRBD2. The better agreement between TRBJ2-1 and the DNA end casts doubt on the J call. The germline V gene encodes CDR1 SGDLS and CDR2 YYNGEE. The CDR3 loop spans 16 amino acids.

This chain uses TRBV4-1 with TRBJ1-4, with TRBD1 matching over 8 bases. Germline CDR1 and CDR2: MGHRA and YSYEKL. This CDR3 is 15 amino acids long. V lost 0 bases to trimming and J lost 10 bases; unmatched junction nucleotides: 7. This CDR3 reads CASSQEGAQGVKLFF. The CDR3 nucleotides are TGCGCCAGCAGCCAAGAAGGAGCACAGGGGGTAAAACTGTTTTTT.

This clonotype occurred a few times. This chain connects TRBV9 to TRBJ2-2; TRBD1 might be the D (5 bases). V lost 2 bases and J 2 bases, leaving 10 bases between the germline ends. CDR1 and CDR2 from the germline V gene are SGDLS and YYNGEE. The CDR3 runs 15 residues. This chain's CDR3 is CASSVGQGNTGELFF. The CDR3 nucleotides read TGTGCCAGCAGCGTGGGGCAGGGCAACACCGGGGAGCTGTTTTTT.

This chain connects TRBV4-1 to TRBJ2-5; 12 bases fit TRBD2. V lost 5 bases, J lost 2 bases, and 12 bases stayed unmatched. The CDR3 consists of 18 residues. Germline V gene sequence: CDR1 MGHRA, CDR2 YSYEKL. For the CDR3, the DNA is TGCGCCAGCAGCACGCGACTAGCGGGGGCTCAGGGGCAAGAGACCCAGTACTTC. The encoded protein is CASSTRLAGAQGQETQYF.

This clonotype was seen a few times. The gene calls are TRBV4-2 and TRBJ2-1, with 10 bases fitting TRBD2. Germline V gene sequence: CDR1 LGHNA, CDR2 YNFKEQ. The CDR3 sequence is 17 residues long. J was trimmed by 0 bases and V by 1 base; bases with no gene match: 3. CDR3 sequence (DNA): TGTGCCAGCAGCCAAGTAGCGGGGGGCTCCTCCTACAATGAGCAGTTCTTC. Protein sequence: CASSQVAGGSSYNEQFF.

The gene calls are TRBV3-1 and TRBJ1-3; a weak D match, TRBD1 (5 bases). V was trimmed by 4 bases and J by 4 bases, leaving 11 bases between them. Germline V gene sequence: CDR1 LGHDT, CDR2 YNNKEL (reference sequence). The CDR3 extends over 14 amino acids. CDR3 residues: CASSRGTFGNTIYF. Written as DNA, the CDR3 is TGTGCCAGCAGCCGGGGGACCTTCGGAAACACCATATATTTT.

This clonotype was counted only a few times. V and J are TRBV6-5 and TRBJ2-5; D might be TRBD1 or TRBD2, each matching 5 bases. CDR3 size: 16 residues. CDR1 is MNHEY and CDR2 is SVGAGI in the germline V gene. V lost 0 bases and J lost 5, with 16 bases in between. The CDR3 is CASSYSTIGTRETQYF. CDR3 nucleotide sequence: TGTGCCAGCAGTTACTCGACCATCGGGACCAGGGAGACCCAGTACTTC.